This paragraph reports one TCR beta chain. Generated by immunoSEQ multiplex PCR, the TCRdb table keeps only in-frame clones and is missing some. This table has some 2 million clones, about 95% appearing once. The data originate from a study of shared clonotypes between healthy human individuals. Germline V gives CDR1 SGHVS, CDR2 FQNEAQ. V shed 1 base and J shed 3 bases, with 7 bases lying between them. The CDR3 length is 13 residues. The receptor's source is a man aged 18 to 30 in good health. This chain uses TRBV7-8 with TRBJ2-7, with D possibly matching TRBD2 (5 bases). The sequenced material came from naive CD4+ T cells sorted from blood. As to subset: CD45RA+ positively selected. CDR3 in amino acids: CASSLGRDYEQYF. CDR3 coding DNA: TGTGCCAGCAGCTTAGGCCGGGACTACGAGCAGTACTTC.